This T cell receptor (beta chain) was documented in a study of blood T cell repertoires in COVID-19. The overall study: Acute and convalescent COVID-19 samples came from the United States, Italy and Spain.

Germline V CDR1 and CDR2: KGHDR, SFDVKD. The CDR3 is 14 residues long. The germline V and J ends were trimmed by 7 bases and 4 bases, with 15 bases remaining between them. Per the study methods: Estimated nucleated cell counts came from reference gene primer amplification. TCRdb keeps only in-frame clones here, not all; method: immunoSEQ multiplex PCR. D and trimming were read from the DNA, whereas the V and J calls and clone size are those reported in that table. Of 120,000 to 150,000 clones in the sample, roughly 80% were seen once. This clonotype was sampled from a woman older than 75 with acute or convalescent COVID-19. Sequencing used peripheral blood. The chain links TRBV24-1 to TRBJ2-5; weak D call: TRBD1 (6 bases). CDR3 DNA: TGTGCCACCAGCCCGCAGGGGCCGGGAGAGACCCAGTACTTC. This codes for CATSPQGPGETQYF.